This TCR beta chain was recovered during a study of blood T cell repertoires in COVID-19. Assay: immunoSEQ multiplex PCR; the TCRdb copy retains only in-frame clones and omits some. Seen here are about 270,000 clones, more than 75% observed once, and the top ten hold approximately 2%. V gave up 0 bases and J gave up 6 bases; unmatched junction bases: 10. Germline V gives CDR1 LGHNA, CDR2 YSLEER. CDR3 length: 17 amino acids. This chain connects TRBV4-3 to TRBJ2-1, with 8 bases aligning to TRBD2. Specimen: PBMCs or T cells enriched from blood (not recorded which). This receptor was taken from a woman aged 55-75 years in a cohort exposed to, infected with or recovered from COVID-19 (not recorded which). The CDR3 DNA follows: TGCGCCAGCAGCCAAGAAGGTAGCGGGATAAGGTTCAATGAGCAGTTCTTC. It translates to CASSQEGSGIRFNEQFF.